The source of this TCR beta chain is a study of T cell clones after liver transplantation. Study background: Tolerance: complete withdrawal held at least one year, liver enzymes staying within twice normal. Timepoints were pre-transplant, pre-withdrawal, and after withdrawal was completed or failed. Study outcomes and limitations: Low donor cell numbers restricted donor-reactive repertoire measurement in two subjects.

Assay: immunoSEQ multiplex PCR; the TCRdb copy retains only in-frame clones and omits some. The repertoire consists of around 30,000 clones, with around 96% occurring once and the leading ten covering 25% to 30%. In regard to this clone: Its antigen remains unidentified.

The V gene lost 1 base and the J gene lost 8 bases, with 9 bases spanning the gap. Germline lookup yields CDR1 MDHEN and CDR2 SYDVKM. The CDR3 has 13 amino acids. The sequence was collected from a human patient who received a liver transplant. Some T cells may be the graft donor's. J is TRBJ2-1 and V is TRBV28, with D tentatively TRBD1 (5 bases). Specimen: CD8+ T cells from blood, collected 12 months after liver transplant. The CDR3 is CASSLFQGDEQFF. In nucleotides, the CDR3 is TGTGCCAGCAGTTTATTCCAGGGTGATGAGCAGTTCTTC.